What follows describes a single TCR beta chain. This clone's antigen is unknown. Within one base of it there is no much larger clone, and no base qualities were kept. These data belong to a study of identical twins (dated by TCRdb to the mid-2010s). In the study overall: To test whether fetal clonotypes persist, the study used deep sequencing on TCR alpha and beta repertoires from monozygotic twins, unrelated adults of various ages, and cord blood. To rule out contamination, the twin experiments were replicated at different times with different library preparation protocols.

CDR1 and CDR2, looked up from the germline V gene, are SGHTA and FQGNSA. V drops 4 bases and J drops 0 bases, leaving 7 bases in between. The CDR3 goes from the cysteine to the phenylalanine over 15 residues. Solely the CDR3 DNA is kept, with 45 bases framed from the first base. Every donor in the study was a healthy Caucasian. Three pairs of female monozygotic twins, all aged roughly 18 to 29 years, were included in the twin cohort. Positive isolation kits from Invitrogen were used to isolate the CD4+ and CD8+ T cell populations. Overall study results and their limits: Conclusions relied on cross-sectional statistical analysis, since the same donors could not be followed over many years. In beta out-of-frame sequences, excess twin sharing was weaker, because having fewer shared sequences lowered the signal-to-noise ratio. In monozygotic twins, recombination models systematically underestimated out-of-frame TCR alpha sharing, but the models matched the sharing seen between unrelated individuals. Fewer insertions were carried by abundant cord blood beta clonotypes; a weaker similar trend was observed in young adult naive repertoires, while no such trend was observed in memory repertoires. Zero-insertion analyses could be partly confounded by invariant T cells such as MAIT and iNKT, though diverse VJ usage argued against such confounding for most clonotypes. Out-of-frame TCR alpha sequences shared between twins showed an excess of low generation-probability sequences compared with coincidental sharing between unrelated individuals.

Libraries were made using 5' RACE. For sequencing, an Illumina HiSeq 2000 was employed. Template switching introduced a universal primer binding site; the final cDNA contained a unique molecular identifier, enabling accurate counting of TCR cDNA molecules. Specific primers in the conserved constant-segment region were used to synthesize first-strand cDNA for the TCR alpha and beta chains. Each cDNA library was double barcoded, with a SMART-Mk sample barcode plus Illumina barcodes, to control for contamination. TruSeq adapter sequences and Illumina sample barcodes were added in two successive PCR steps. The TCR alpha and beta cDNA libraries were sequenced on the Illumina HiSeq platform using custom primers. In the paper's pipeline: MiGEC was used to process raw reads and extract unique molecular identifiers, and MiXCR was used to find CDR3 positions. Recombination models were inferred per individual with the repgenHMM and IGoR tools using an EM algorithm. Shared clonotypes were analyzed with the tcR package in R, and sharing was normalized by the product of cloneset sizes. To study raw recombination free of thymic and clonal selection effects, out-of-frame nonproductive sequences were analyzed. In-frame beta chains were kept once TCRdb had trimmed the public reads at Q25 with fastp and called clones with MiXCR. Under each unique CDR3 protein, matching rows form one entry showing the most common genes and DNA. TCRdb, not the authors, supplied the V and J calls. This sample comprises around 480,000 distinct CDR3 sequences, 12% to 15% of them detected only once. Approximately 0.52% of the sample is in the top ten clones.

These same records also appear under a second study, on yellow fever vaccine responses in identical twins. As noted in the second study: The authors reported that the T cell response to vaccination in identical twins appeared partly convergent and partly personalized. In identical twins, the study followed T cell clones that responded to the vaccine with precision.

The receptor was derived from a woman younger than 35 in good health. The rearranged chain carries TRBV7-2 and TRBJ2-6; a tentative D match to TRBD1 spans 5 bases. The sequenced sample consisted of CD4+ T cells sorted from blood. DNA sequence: TGTGCCAGCAGCTACGACAGCTCTGGGGCCAACGTCCTGACTTTC. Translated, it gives CASSYDSSGANVLTF.